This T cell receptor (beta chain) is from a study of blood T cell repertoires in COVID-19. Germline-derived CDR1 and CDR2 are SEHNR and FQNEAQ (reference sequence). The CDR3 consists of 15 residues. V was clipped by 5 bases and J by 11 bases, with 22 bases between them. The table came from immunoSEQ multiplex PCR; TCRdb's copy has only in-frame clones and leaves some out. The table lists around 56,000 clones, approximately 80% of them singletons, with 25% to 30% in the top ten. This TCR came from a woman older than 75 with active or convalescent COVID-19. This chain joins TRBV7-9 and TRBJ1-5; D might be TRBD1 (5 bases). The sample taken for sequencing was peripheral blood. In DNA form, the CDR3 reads TGTGCCAGCAGCCATGGGACCGGCGGGACGGCGGCCCAGCATTTT. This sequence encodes CASSHGTGGTAAQHF.